These 21 T cell receptor beta chains were all obtained from the same sample, sequenced in a study of cytomegalovirus exposure and HLA in healthy donors. The assay was immunoSEQ multiplex PCR, and TCRdb's table has in-frame clones only and misses some. The sample carries more than 85,000 clones, 88% recorded once. Sequenced sample: PBMCs. Source of these receptors: a woman in her thirties in good health and CMV-seropositive.

This rearrangement joins TRBV29-1 to TRBJ2-3, with 7 nucleotides matching TRBD1. Germline CDR1 reads SQVTM; CDR2 reads ANQGSEA. The CDR3 spans 14 residues. With 3 bases clipped from V and 1 base from J, the junction kept 4 bases outside the gene matches. In DNA form, the CDR3 reads TGCAGCGTTGACAAGGGGGCGGGCACAGATACGCAGTATTTT. Translating gives CSVDKGAGTDTQYF.

The V call is TRBV9, the J call TRBJ1-2; D is undetermined. The germline V and J ends were trimmed by 0 bases and 3 bases, with 9 bases remaining between them. The CDR3 has 14 residues. Looked up from germline, CDR1 is SGDLS and CDR2 is YYNGEE. The CDR3 protein is CASSVGPQDYGYTF. Here the CDR3 DNA reads TGTGCCAGCAGCGTAGGCCCCCAGGACTATGGCTACACCTTC.

V and J are TRBV5-4 and TRBJ2-5; TRBD2 matches at 7 bases. V shed 5 bases, J shed 4 bases, and the junction held 11 bases outside the gene matches. The CDR3 is 15 residues long. CDR1 SGHNT and CDR2 YYREEE come from the germline V gene (reference sequence). DNA of the CDR3: TGTGCCAGCAGTTTTGAGGCGGGCGGGGGAGAGACCCAGTACTTC. It specifies CASSFEAGGGETQYF.

The V and J genes are TRBV4-2 and TRBJ1-5; D not certain. This CDR3 contains 15 residues. CDR1 is LGHNA and CDR2 is YNFKEQ in the germline V gene. The germline V and J ends were trimmed by 1 base and 6 bases, with 13 bases remaining between them. CDR3 DNA: TGTGCCAGCAGCCAAGGAATCGGGGTTTCTCAGCCCCAGCATTTT. Its protein is CASSQGIGVSQPQHF.

The gene calls are TRBV18 and TRBJ2-7; perhaps TRBD2 as D (7 bases). Trimming took 0 bases from V and 6 from J, leaving 15 bases between them. CDR3 length equals 15 residues. CDR1 and CDR2 from the germline V gene are KGHSH and LQKENI. CDR3 region: CASSPPYSGGSEQYF. Written as DNA, the CDR3 is TGTGCCAGCTCACCACCGTACTCGGGGGGCTCCGAGCAGTACTTC.

The V call is TRBV14, the J call TRBJ2-1, with 8 bases lining up with TRBD2. Germline CDR1 reads SGHDN; CDR2 reads FVKESK. Unmatched junction bases numbered 2, after V lost 1 base and J lost 0 bases. CDR3 length equals 16 residues. CDR3 residues: CASSQGLASSYNEQFF. The CDR3 DNA sequence: TGTGCCAGCAGCCAAGGACTAGCGAGCTCCTACAATGAGCAGTTCTTC.

The V and J genes are TRBV2 and TRBJ2-3; D call uncertain. This CDR3 contains 16 residues. Germline CDR1 SNHLY, CDR2 FYNNEI. V lost 1 base, J lost 1 base, and 12 bases lay in between. CDR3 nucleotides: TGTGCCAGCAGTGAAGGTATAAGCCTTGGCACAGATACGCAGTATTTT. Its translation is CASSEGISLGTDTQYF.

The rearrangement links TRBV6-6 to TRBJ2-7; D is possibly TRBD2 (5 bases). The CDR3 has 15 residues. Germline CDR1 reads MNHNY; CDR2 reads SVGAGI (reference sequence). The germline V and J ends were trimmed by 0 bases and 0 bases, with 9 bases remaining between them. The CDR3 nucleotides read TGTGCCAGCAGTTACTCGGTCGGGGTCTCCTACGAGCAGTACTTC. Its protein product is CASSYSVGVSYEQYF.

V and J are TRBV7-7 and TRBJ2-3; tentatively, D is TRBD2 (6 bases). V lost 4 bases, J lost 8 bases, and 16 bases lay in between. Germline V gives CDR1 SSHAT, CDR2 FNYEAQ (reference sequence). CDR3 length: 14 residues. This chain's CDR3 is CASSSGGTGGTQYF. CDR3 coding DNA: TGTGCCAGCAGCTCTGGGGGTACCGGGGGTACGCAGTATTTT.

The CDR3 nucleotides are TGTGCCAGCAGCGGACAGAACACCGGGGAGCTGTTTTTT. Translated, it gives CASSGQNTGELFF. The J gene is TRBJ2-2, the V gene TRBV2; TRBD1 is a possible D gene (5 bases). Germline CDR1 SNHLY, CDR2 FYNNEI. There are 13 residues in the CDR3. Trimming took 6 bases from V and 1 from J, leaving 6 bases between them.

This chain joins TRBV29-1 and TRBJ2-4, with 7 bases that match TRBD1. V lost 4 bases and J lost 5; bases outside the gene matches: 11. Germline CDR1 is SQVTM and CDR2 is ANQGSEA. The CDR3 length is 15 residues. The CDR3 DNA reads as TGCAGCGTTGCCTCGACAGGGCCGAAGGAAAACATTCAGTACTTC. Its translation: CSVASTGPKENIQYF.

This chain joins TRBV9 and TRBJ2-7, with TRBD2 identical over 8 bases. The CDR3 has 15 residues. The V segment lost 4 bases and the J segment 5 bases; nucleotides outside the gene matches: 11. The germline V gene encodes CDR1 SGDLS and CDR2 YYNGEE. The CDR3 reads CASSLGTSIWDEQYF. The CDR3 DNA sequence: TGTGCCAGCAGCCTGGGGACTAGTATTTGGGACGAGCAGTACTTC.

This chain joins TRBV30 and TRBJ1-1; D may be TRBD1 (5 bases). Germline values: CDR1 GTSNPN, CDR2 SVGIG (reference sequence). CDR3 length equals 14 residues. V lost 1 base to trimming and J lost 7 bases, with 16 bases between them. The CDR3 here is CAWSAGNSLFEAFF. CDR3 coding DNA: TGTGCCTGGAGTGCAGGGAACAGCCTTTTTGAAGCTTTCTTT. Using reference TRBV30 and TRBJ1-1 for the parts outside the CDR3, the full variable domain is SQTIHQWPATLVQPVGSPLSLECTVEGTSNPNLYWYRQAAGRGLQLLFYSVGIGQISSEVPQNLSASRPQDRQFILSSKKLLLSDSGFYLCAWSAGNSLFEAFFGQGTRLTVV.

This chain links TRBV7-9 with TRBJ1-2, with unresolved D. The CDR3 covers 14 residues. Germline V gene data show CDR1 as SEHNR and CDR2 as FQNEAQ (reference sequence). Trimming removed 1 base at V and 4 bases at J, with 10 bases between. The CDR3 DNA reads as TGTGCCAGCAGCTTAGGGTGGGCCCTCTATGGCTACACCTTC. Translated, it gives CASSLGWALYGYTF. Full variable domain (outside the CDR3, taken from reference TRBV7-9 and TRBJ1-2): DTGVSQNPRHKITKRGQNVTFRCDPISEHNRLYWYRQTLGQGPEFLTYFQNEAQLEKSRLLSDRFSAERPKGSFSTLEIQRTEQGDSAMYLCASSLGWALYGYTFGSGTRLTVV.

V is TRBV14 and J is TRBJ2-1; D call uncertain. Trimming stripped 4 bases from V and 1 base from J, with 8 bases between. CDR3 length equals 14 residues. Germline CDR1 reads SGHDN; CDR2 reads FVKESK. CDR3 bases: TGTGCCAGCAGCCCTACGCTTTCCTACAATGAGCAGTTCTTC. It yields the protein CASSPTLSYNEQFF.

This chain uses TRBV5-4 with TRBJ2-7; 9 bases agree with TRBD2. The CDR3 is made up of 13 amino acids. J lost 13 bases, V lost 0 bases, and 8 bases had no gene match. Germline V lookup: CDR1 SGHNT, CDR2 YYREEE (reference sequence). The CDR3 region has the DNA TGTGCCAGCAGCTTGGAGGCGGGAGGGCCTAAATACTTC. Encoded protein: CASSLEAGGPKYF. The complete variable domain, with remaining parts taken from reference TRBV5-4 and TRBJ2-7, reads ETGVTQSPTHLIKTRGQQVTLRCSSQSGHNTVSWYQQALGQGPQFIFQYYREEENGRGNFPPRFSGLQFPNYSSELNVNALELDDSALYLCASSLEAGGPKYFGPGTRLTVT.

This chain links TRBV19 with TRBJ1-3; 7 bases line up with TRBD1. V gave up 3 bases and J gave up 0 bases; unmatched junction bases: 2. The CDR3 covers 15 residues. Germline CDR1 is LNHDA and CDR2 is SQIVND (reference sequence). The CDR3 sequence: CASSISGGSGNTIYF. In DNA form, the CDR3 reads TGTGCCAGTAGTATCTCAGGGGGCTCTGGAAACACCATATATTTT.

This clone is a singleton in its sample. This sequence joins TRBV18 and TRBJ2-3; possibly TRBD1 for D (5 bases). V was shortened by 0 bases and J by 5 bases, with 6 bases between the two germline ends. Germline V gene sequence: CDR1 KGHSH, CDR2 LQKENI. The length of the CDR3 is 13 residues. CDR3 protein: CASSPPDKDTQYF. Written as DNA, the CDR3 is TGTGCCAGCTCACCACCGGACAAAGATACGCAGTATTTT.

With respect to this clone: Other nucleotide sequences from this sample produce the same CDR3. The CDR3, as DNA: TGTGCCATCAGTAGGACAGGGGGCCCCTACGAGCAGTACTTC. Translating gives CAISRTGGPYEQYF. J is TRBJ2-7 and V is TRBV10-3; 11 bases fit TRBD1. CDR3 length: 14 residues. V was clipped by 5 bases and J by 2 bases; unmatched bases: 2. Per the germline V gene, CDR1 is ENHRY and CDR2 is SYGVKD.

The chain has TRBV5-1 and TRBJ2-2; tentative D call: TRBD2 (6 bases). CDR3 length: 16 amino acids. V was cut by 0 bases and J by 1 base, with 10 bases left in between. Germline assignment: CDR1 SGHRS and CDR2 YFSETQ. The CDR3 is CASSLGVAENTGELFF. CDR3 DNA sequence: TGCGCCAGCAGCTTGGGAGTAGCGGAGAACACCGGGGAGCTGTTTTTT.

This rearrangement joins TRBV6-1 to TRBJ1-2; 12 nucleotides align to TRBD1. CDR1 and CDR2 from the germline V gene are MNHNS and SASEGT. Losses at the gene ends were 5 bases for V and 8 bases for J; bases not matched to a gene: 9. The CDR3 loop spans 15 amino acids. The CDR3 loop is CASSRDRGRMKGYTF. For the CDR3, the DNA is TGTGCCAGCAGTAGGGACAGGGGGCGGATGAAGGGCTACACCTTC.